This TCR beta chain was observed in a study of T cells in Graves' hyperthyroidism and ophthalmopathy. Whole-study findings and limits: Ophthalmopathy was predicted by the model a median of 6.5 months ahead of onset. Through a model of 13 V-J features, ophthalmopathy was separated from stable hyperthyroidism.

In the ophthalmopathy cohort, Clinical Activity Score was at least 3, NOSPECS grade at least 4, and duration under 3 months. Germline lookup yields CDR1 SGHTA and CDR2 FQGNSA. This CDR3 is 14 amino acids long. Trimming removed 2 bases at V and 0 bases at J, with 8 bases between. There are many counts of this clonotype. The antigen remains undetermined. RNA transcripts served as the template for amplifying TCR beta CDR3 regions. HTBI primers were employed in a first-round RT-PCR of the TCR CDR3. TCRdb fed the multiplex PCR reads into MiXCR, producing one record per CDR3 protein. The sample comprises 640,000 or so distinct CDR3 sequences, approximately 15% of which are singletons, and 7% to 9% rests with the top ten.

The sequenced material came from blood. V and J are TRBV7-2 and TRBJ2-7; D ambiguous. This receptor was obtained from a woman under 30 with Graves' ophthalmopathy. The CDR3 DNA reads TGTGCCAGCAGCTTAAGGTTGAGCTCCTACGAGCAGTACTTC. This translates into CASSLRLSSYEQYF.